The sample holds a few counts of the clone carrying this T cell receptor beta chain. Its antigen is still unknown. Germline-derived CDR1 and CDR2 are SEHNR and FQNEAQ (reference sequence). The CDR3 is 16 residues long. Trimming took 5 bases from V and 0 from J, leaving 15 bases between them. The sample is drawn from a study of T-cell memory formation after mild COVID-19. Overall study: TCR clusters were mostly donor specific. Whole-study findings and limits: Clones contracting across day 15 to 85 had a balanced CD4/CD8 profile; later expanding clones leaned CD4+.

A 5'RACE reaction primed in the constant segment made cDNA libraries of TCR alpha and TCR beta, and these carried sample barcodes and UMIs. TCRdb re-analysed the 5' RACE reads in MiXCR, keeping a single row per CDR3 protein. The data hold 350,000 to 500,000 distinct CDR3 sequences, with more than 20% observed a single time. The chain is built from TRBV7-9 and TRBJ2-3; perhaps TRBD2 as D (6 bases). Sequencing was done on a sample of PBMCs or a T cell subset sorted from them (not recorded which). This receptor was taken from an adult woman who had mild COVID-19 (a few samples of this study predate the infection). Cell type and time point are not known. In DNA, the CDR3 is TGTGCCAGCAGCCATACTGTTAGCGGTAGCACAGATACGCAGTATTTT. It is translated as CASSHTVSGSTDTQYF. Full variable domain (outside the CDR3, taken from reference TRBV7-9 and TRBJ2-3): DTGVSQNPRHKITKRGQNVTFRCDPISEHNRLYWYRQTLGQGPEFLTYFQNEAQLEKSRLLSDRFSAERPKGSFSTLEIQRTEQGDSAMYLCASSHTVSGSTDTQYFGPGTRLTVL.